This T cell receptor (beta chain) appears in the sequencing data of a study of blood T cell repertoires in COVID-19. TCRdb keeps only in-frame clones here, not all; method: immunoSEQ multiplex PCR. The sample holds roughly 200,000 clones, 86% seen once. There are 16 residues in the CDR3. In germline, CDR1 is SGDLS, CDR2 YYNGEE. V was clipped by 6 bases and J by 4 bases, with 21 bases between them. The chain carries TRBV9 and TRBJ2-3; possibly TRBD2 for D (6 bases). This sequence originates from a man aged 40-49 years with acute COVID-19. The sample consisted of PBMCs or T cells enriched from blood (not recorded which). Here the CDR3 reads CASTRTGGLGADTQYF. The DNA for the CDR3 is TGTGCCAGCACCAGGACCGGAGGGCTAGGGGCAGATACGCAGTATTTT.